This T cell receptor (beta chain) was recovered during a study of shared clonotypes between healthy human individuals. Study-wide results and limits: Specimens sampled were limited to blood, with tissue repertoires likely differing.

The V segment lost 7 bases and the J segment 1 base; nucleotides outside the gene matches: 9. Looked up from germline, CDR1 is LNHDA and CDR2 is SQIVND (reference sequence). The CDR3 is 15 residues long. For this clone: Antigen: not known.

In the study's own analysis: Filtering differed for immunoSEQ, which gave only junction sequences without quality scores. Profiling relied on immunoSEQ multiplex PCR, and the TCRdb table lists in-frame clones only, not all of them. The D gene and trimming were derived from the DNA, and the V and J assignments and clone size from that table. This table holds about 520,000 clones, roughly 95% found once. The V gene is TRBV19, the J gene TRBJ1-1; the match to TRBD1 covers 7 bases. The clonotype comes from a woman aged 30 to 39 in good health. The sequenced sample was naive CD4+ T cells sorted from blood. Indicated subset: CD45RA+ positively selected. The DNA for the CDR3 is TGTGCCAGTAAGGTGACAGGGTCCTCGAACACTGAAGCTTTCTTT. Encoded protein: CASKVTGSSNTEAFF.